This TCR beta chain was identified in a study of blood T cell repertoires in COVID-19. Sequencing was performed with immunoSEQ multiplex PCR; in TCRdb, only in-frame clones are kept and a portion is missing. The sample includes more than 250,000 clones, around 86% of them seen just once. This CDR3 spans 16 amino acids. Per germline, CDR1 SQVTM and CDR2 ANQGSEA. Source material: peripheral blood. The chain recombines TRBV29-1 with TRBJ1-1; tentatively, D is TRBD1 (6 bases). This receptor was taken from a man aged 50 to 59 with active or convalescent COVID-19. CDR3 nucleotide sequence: TGCGGACTTACCCAAGAGAGCGGGGAGGCAGGGGCTGAAGCTTTCTTT. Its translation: CGLTQESGEAGAEAFF.